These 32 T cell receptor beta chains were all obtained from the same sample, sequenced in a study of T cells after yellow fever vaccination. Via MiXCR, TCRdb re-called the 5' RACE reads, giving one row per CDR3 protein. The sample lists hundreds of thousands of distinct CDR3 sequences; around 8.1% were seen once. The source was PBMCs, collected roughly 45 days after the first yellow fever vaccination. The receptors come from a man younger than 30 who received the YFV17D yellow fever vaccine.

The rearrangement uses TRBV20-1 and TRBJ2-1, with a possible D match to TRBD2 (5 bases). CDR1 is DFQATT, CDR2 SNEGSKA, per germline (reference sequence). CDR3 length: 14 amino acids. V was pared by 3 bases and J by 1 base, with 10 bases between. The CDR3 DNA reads TGCAGTGCTAGGTCGAGCGGTTCCTACAATGAGCAGTTCTTC. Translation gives CSARSSGSYNEQFF.

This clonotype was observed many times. The CDR3 DNA sequence: TGTGCCAGCAGCTCGTATAGCAATCAGCCCCAGCATTTT. Translating it yields CASSSYSNQPQHF. The chain links TRBV7-2 to TRBJ1-5; no firm D call. The CDR3 extends over 13 amino acids. Germline V gene data show CDR1 as SGHTA and CDR2 as FQGNSA. The V and J ends lost 4 bases and 0 bases respectively, with 4 bases between them.

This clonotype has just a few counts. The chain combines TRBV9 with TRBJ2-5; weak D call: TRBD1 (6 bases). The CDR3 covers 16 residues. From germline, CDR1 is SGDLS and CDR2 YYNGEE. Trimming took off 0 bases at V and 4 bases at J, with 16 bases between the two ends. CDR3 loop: CASSVEGLRGRETQYF. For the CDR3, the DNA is TGTGCCAGCAGCGTAGAGGGCCTCAGGGGAAGAGAGACCCAGTACTTC.

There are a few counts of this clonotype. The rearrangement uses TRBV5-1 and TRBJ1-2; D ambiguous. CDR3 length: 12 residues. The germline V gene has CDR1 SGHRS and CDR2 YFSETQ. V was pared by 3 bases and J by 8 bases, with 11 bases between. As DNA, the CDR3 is TGCGCCAGCAGCTCCGAAAATTACGGCTACACCTTC. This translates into CASSSENYGYTF.

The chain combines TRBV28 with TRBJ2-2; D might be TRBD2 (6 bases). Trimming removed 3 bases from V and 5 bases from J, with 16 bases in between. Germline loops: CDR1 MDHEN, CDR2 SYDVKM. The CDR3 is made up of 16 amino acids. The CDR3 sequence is CASSLIPGLTTGELFF. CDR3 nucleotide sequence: TGTGCCAGCAGTTTGATTCCGGGACTTACGACCGGGGAGCTGTTTTTT. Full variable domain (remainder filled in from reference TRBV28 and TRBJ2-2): DVKVTQSSRYLVKRTGEKVFLECVQDMDHENMFWYRQDPGLGLRLIYFSYDVKMKEKGDIPEGYSVSREKKERFSLILESASTNQTSMYLCASSLIPGLTTGELFFGEGSRLTVL.

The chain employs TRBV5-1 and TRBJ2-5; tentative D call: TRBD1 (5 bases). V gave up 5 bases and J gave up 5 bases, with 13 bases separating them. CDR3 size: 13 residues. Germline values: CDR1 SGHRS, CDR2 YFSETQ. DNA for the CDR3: TGCGCCAGCAGTACCGACAGCTTGGAGACCCAGTACTTC. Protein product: CASSTDSLETQYF.

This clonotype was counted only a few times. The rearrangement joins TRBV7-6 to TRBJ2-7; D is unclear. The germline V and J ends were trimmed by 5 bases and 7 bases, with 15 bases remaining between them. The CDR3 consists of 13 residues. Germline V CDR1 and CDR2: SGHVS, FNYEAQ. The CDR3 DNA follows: TGTGCCAGCAGCCTGGGCCCCGCGAGGGAGCAGTACGTC. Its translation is CASSLGPAREQYV.

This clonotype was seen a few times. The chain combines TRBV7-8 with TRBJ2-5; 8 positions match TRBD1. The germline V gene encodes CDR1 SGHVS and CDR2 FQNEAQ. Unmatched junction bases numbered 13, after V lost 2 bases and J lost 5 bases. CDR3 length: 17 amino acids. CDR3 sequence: CASSLSRLTRDRETQYF. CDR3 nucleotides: TGTGCCAGCAGCTTATCCCGGTTGACACGGGACAGGGAGACCCAGTACTTC.

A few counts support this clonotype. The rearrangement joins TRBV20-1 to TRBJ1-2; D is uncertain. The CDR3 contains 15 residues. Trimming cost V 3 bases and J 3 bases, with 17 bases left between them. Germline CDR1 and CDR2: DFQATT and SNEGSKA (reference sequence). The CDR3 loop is CSASPGTSKDYGYTF. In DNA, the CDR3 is TGCAGTGCTAGTCCTGGTACATCTAAGGACTATGGCTACACCTTC.

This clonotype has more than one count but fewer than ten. CDR3 loop: CASSPGRTNTEAFF. The DNA of the CDR3 is TGTGCCAGCAGCCCGGGGAGGACGAACACTGAAGCTTTCTTT. The J gene is TRBJ1-1, the V gene TRBV7-3; D is undetermined. Trimming removed 5 bases from V and 1 base from J, with 11 bases in between. CDR1 SGHTA and CDR2 FQGTGA come from the germline V gene. CDR3 size: 14 residues.

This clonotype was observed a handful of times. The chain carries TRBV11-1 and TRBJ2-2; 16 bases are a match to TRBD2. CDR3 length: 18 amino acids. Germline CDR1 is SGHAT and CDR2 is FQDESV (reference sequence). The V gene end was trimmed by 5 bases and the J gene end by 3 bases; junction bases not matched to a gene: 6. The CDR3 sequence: CASSGPGLAGGYTGELFF. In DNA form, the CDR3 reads TGTGCCAGCAGCGGCCCGGGACTAGCGGGGGGGTACACCGGGGAGCTGTTTTTT.

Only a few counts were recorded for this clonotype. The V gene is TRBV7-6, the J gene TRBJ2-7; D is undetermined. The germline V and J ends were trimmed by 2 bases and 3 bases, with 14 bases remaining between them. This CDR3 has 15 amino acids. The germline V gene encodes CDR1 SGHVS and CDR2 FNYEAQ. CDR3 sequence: CASSLYDGVIYEQYF. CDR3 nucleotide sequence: TGTGCCAGCAGCTTATACGATGGGGTAATCTACGAGCAGTACTTC.

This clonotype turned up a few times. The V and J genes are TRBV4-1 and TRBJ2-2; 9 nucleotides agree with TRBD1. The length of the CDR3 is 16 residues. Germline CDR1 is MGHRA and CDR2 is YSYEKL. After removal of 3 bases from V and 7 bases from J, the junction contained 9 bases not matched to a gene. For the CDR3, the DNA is TGCGCCAGCAGCCACATATGGACAGGGGAGGACGGGGAGCTGTTTTTT. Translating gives CASSHIWTGEDGELFF.

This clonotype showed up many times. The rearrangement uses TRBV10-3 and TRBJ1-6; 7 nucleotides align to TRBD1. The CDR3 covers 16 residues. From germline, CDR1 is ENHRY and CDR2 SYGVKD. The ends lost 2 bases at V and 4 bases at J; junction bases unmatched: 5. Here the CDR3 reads CAISENPGQYNSPLHF. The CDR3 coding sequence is TGTGCCATCAGTGAGAACCCGGGACAGTATAATTCACCCCTCCACTTT.

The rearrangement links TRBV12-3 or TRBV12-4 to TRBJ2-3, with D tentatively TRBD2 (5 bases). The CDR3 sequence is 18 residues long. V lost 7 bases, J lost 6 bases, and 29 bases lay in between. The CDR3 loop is CASTTVGSGWPGLDTQYF. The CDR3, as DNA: TGTGCCAGCACCACCGTCGGCTCGGGTTGGCCGGGGTTGGATACGCAGTATTTT.

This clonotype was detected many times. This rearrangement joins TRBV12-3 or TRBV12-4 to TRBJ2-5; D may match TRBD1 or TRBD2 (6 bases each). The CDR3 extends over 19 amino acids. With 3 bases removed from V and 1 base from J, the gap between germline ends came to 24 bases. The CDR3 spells CASSFPGSGTGAPQETQYF. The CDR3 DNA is TGTGCCAGCAGTTTCCCGGGGAGTGGAACGGGGGCCCCCCAAGAGACCCAGTACTTC.

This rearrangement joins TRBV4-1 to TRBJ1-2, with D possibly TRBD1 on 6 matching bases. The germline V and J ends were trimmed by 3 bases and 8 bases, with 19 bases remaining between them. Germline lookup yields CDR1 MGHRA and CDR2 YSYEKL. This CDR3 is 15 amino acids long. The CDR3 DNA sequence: TGCGCCAGCAGCCACTCGGGGGCAGTAACCCTGGGCTACACCTTC. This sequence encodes CASSHSGAVTLGYTF.

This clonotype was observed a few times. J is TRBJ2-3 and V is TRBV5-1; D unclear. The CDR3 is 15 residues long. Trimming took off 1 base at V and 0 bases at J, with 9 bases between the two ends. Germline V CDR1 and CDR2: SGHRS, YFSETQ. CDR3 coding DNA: TGCGCCAGCAGCTTGATGGGGTTTAGCACAGATACGCAGTATTTT. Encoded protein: CASSLMGFSTDTQYF.

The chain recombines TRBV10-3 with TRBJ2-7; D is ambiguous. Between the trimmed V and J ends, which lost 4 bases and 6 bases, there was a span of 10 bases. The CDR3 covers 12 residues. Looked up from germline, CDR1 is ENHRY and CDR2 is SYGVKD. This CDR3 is CAISAESREQYF. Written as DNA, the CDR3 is TGTGCCATCAGTGCCGAGAGTCGCGAGCAGTACTTC.

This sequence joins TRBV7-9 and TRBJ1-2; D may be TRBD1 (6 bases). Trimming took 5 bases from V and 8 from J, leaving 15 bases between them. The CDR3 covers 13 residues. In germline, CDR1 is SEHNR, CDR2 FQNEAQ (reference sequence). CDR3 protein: CASSTPGGSGYTF. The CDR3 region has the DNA TGTGCCAGCAGCACGCCCGGGGGCTCAGGCTACACCTTC.

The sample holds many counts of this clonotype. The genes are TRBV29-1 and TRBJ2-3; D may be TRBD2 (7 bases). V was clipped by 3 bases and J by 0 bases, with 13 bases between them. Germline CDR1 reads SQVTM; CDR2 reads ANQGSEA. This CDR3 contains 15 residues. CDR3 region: CSVEEGGFSTDTQYF. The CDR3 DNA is TGCAGCGTTGAGGAGGGGGGGTTCAGCACAGATACGCAGTATTTT.

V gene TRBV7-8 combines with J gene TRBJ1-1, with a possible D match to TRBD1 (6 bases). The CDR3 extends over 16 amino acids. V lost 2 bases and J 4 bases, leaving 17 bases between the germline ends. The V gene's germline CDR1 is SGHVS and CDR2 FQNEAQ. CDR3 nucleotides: TGTGCCAGCAGCTTATGGGGGCGGGGCCGTGGCACTGAAGCTTTCTTT. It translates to CASSLWGRGRGTEAFF.

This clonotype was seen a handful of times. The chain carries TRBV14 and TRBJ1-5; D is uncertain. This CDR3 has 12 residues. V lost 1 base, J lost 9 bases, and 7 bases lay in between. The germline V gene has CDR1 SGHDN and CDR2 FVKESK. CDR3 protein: CASSQAGGPQHF. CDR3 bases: TGTGCCAGCAGCCAAGCTGGAGGGCCCCAGCATTTT. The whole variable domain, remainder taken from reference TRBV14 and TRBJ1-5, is EAGVTQFPSHSVIEKGQTVTLRCDPISGHDNLYWYRRVMGKEIKFLLHFVKESKQDESGMPNNRFLAERTGGTYSTLKVQPAELEDSGVYFCASSQAGGPQHFGDGTRLSIL.

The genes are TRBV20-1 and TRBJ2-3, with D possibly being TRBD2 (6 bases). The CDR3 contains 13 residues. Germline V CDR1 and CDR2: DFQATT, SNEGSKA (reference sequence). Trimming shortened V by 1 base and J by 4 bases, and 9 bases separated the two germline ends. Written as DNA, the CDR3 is TGCAGTGCTAGAGCAGGCGGGGCAGATACGCAGTATTTT. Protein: CSARAGGADTQYF.

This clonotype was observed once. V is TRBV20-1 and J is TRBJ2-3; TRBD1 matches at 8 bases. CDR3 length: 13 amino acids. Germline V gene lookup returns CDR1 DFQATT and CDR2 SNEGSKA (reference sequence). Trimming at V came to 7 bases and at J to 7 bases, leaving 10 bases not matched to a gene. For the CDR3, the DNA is TGCAGTGGGGTTCAGGGGGCAATAAATACGCAGTATTTT. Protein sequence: CSGVQGAINTQYF.

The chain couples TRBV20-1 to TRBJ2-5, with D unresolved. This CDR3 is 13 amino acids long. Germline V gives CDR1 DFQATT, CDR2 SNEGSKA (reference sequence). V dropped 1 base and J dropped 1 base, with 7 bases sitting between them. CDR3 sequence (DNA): TGCAGTGCTAGAGTATACTCCCAAGAGACCCAGTACTTC. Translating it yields CSARVYSQETQYF.

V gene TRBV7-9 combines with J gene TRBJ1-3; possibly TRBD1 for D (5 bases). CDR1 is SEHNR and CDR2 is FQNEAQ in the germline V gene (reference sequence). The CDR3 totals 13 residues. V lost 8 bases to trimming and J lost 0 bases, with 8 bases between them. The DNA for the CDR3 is TGTGCCAGCGACAGTAACTCTGGAAACACCATATATTTT. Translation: CASDSNSGNTIYF.

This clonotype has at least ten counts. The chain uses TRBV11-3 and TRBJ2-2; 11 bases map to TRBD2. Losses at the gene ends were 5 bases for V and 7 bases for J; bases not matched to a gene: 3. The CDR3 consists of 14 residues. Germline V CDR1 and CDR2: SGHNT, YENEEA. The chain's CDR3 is CASSGGLADGELFF. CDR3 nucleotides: TGTGCCAGCAGCGGGGGACTAGCGGACGGGGAGCTGTTTTTT.

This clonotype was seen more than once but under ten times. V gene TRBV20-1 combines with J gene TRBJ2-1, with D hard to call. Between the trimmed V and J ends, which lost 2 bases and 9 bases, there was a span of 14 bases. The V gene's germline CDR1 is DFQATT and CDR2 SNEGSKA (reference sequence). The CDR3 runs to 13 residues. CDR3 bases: TGCAGTGCTAGACCGATCTTCCGAGGTGAGCAGTTCTTC. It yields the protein CSARPIFRGEQFF.

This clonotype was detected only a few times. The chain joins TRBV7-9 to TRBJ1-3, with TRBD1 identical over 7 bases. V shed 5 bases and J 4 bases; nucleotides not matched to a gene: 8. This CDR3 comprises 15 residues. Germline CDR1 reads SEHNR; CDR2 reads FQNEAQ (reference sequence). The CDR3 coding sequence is TGTGCCAGCAGCATCGGGACAGCCCCAGGAAACACCATATATTTT. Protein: CASSIGTAPGNTIYF.

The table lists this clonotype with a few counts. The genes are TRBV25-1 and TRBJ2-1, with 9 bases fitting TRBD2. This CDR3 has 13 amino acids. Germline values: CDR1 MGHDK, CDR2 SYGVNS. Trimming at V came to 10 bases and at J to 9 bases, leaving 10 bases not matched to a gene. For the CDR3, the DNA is TGTGCCACTCACGGCGGGGGGGTCGGTGAGCAGTTCTTC. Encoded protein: CATHGGGVGEQFF.

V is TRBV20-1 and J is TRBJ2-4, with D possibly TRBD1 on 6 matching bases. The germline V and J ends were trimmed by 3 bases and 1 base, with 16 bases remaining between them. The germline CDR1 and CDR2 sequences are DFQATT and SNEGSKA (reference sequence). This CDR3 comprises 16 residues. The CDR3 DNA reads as TGCAGTGCTAGCTGGGGGCAGTATACCGCCAAAAACATTCAGTACTTC. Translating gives CSASWGQYTAKNIQYF.